A selection of T cell receptor beta chains follows, all from one sample in a study of beta chain features in type 1 diabetes. Sequencing was performed with immunoSEQ multiplex PCR; in TCRdb, only in-frame clones are kept and a portion is missing. The sample lists approximately 150,000 clones; more than 9% were seen once. Input material: naive CD4+ T cells from blood. Receptor source: a man aged 18 to 29 in good health. Each CDR3 is given with its conserved first and last residue. Each record gives: J gene, D gene, V gene, clone size, CDR3 DNA, CDR3 protein. A D gene is named only where the DNA matches it firmly. Size is omitted from some rows. Given values are once, few, many or a class for expanded clones.

j_gene: TRBJ2-5
d_gene: .
v_gene: TRBV7-3
abundance: many
CDR3nt: TGTGCCAGCAGCTTGAGTAGACAAGAGACCCAGTACTTC
CDR3aa: CASSLSRQETQYF

j_gene: TRBJ2-1
d_gene: TRBD2
v_gene: TRBV5-4
abundance: few
CDR3nt: TGTGCCAGCAGACTCCGGGGGGGAACTCGCTCCTACAATGAGCAGTTCTTC
CDR3aa: CASRLRGGTRSYNEQFF

j_gene: TRBJ2-7
d_gene: TRBD1
v_gene: TRBV7-2
abundance: .
CDR3nt: TGTGCCAGCAGCTTGGCAGGGGGCTCCTACGAGCAGTACTTC
CDR3aa: CASSLAGGSYEQYF

j_gene: TRBJ1-2
d_gene: TRBD1
v_gene: TRBV6-1
abundance: .
CDR3nt: TGTGCCAGCAGTGAATTAGGGACAGGACGTTACTATGGCTACACCTTC
CDR3aa: CASSELGTGRYYGYTF

j_gene: TRBJ2-7
d_gene: TRBD1
v_gene: TRBV5-1
abundance: few
CDR3nt: TGCGCCAGCAGCTTGGACGGGACAGTATCCTACGAGCAGTACTTC
CDR3aa: CASSLDGTVSYEQYF

j_gene: TRBJ2-5
d_gene: TRBD1
v_gene: TRBV18
abundance: few
CDR3nt: TGTGCCAGCTCACTGGGACAGACGGAAGAGCAGTACTTC
CDR3aa: CASSLGQTEEQYF

j_gene: TRBJ2-7
d_gene: .
v_gene: TRBV6-5
abundance: few
CDR3nt: TGTGCCAGCAGCTACGGGAGAGCCTACGAGCAGTACTTC
CDR3aa: CASSYGRAYEQYF

j_gene: TRBJ2-1
d_gene: .
v_gene: TRBV11-2
abundance: .
CDR3nt: TGTGCCAGCAGCTTTGCGGGGTCCTATGAGCAGTTCTTC
CDR3aa: CASSFAGSYEQFF

j_gene: TRBJ2-1
d_gene: TRBD2
v_gene: TRBV7-6
abundance: .
CDR3nt: TGTGCCAGCAGAGGCGGGGGGGGCTCCTACAATGAGCAGTTCTTC
CDR3aa: CASRGGGGSYNEQFF

j_gene: TRBJ2-3
d_gene: .
v_gene: TRBV5-1
abundance: .
CDR3nt: TGCGCCAGCAGCTGGGAAATCGCGGGGTACACAGATACGCAGTATTTT
CDR3aa: CASSWEIAGYTDTQYF

j_gene: TRBJ2-5
d_gene: TRBD1
v_gene: TRBV5-1
abundance: .
CDR3nt: TGCGCCAGCAGTGGGACAGGGACAGAGACCCAGTACTTC
CDR3aa: CASSGTGTETQYF

j_gene: TRBJ1-4
d_gene: .
v_gene: TRBV7-9
abundance: few
CDR3nt: TGTGCCAGCAGCTCTACAGGGCCCCAAAATGAAAAACTGTTTTTT
CDR3aa: CASSSTGPQNEKLFF

j_gene: TRBJ2-2
d_gene: TRBD2
v_gene: TRBV7-2
abundance: few
CDR3nt: TGTGCCAGCAGCTTGGGACTAAACACCGGGGAGCTGTTTTTT
CDR3aa: CASSLGLNTGELFF

j_gene: TRBJ2-3
d_gene: TRBD1
v_gene: TRBV5-6
abundance: few
CDR3nt: TGTGCCAGCAGCTTTGGACAGGGGGGCACAGATACGCAGTATTTT
CDR3aa: CASSFGQGGTDTQYF

j_gene: TRBJ2-3
d_gene: .
v_gene: TRBV30
abundance: .
CDR3nt: TGTGCCTGGAGTTGGGCCTTCACAGATACGCAGTATTTT
CDR3aa: CAWSWAFTDTQYF

j_gene: TRBJ2-7
d_gene: TRBD1
v_gene: TRBV6-5
abundance: .
CDR3nt: TGTGCCAGCAGTTACGCCGGGACAGGCTCCTACGAGCAGTACTTC
CDR3aa: CASSYAGTGSYEQYF

j_gene: TRBJ2-6
d_gene: .
v_gene: TRBV7-9
abundance: many
CDR3nt: TGTGCCAGCAGCATAATCTCTGGGGCCAACGTCCTGACTTTC
CDR3aa: CASSIISGANVLTF

j_gene: TRBJ1-2
d_gene: TRBD1
v_gene: TRBV11-2
abundance: few
CDR3nt: TGTGCCAGCAGCCGGGATGGACAGGTAGGCCGTGGCTACACCTTC
CDR3aa: CASSRDGQVGRGYTF

j_gene: TRBJ2-1
d_gene: TRBD1
v_gene: TRBV5-1
abundance: .
CDR3nt: TGCGCCAGCAGCTTTACCTATGACAGGGGGGCGGAGCAGTTCTTC
CDR3aa: CASSFTYDRGAEQFF

j_gene: TRBJ1-2
d_gene: .
v_gene: TRBV7-9
abundance: few
CDR3nt: TGTGCCAGCAGCTTAAGCGGGACCGATTATGGCTACACCTTC
CDR3aa: CASSLSGTDYGYTF

j_gene: TRBJ2-7
d_gene: .
v_gene: TRBV11-1
abundance: few
CDR3nt: TGTGCCAGCAGCTTTTCAGGGATCTCCTACGAGCAGTACTTC
CDR3aa: CASSFSGISYEQYF

j_gene: TRBJ2-4
d_gene: TRBD1
v_gene: TRBV29-1
abundance: .
CDR3nt: TGCAGCGTGGATGGGACAGGGGAAGGGAAAAACATTCAGTACTTC
CDR3aa: CSVDGTGEGKNIQYF

j_gene: TRBJ2-5
d_gene: TRBD1
v_gene: TRBV5-1
abundance: few
CDR3nt: TGCGCCAGCAGCTTGGGGACAGGGGAAGAGACCCAGTACTTC
CDR3aa: CASSLGTGEETQYF

j_gene: TRBJ2-2
d_gene: .
v_gene: TRBV29-1
abundance: few
CDR3nt: TGCAGCGTTGAAGATAAGGGCAGGGTTTCCGGGGAGCTGTTTTTT
CDR3aa: CSVEDKGRVSGELFF

j_gene: TRBJ2-5
d_gene: .
v_gene: TRBV18
abundance: many
CDR3nt: TGTGCCAGCTCGCCGACCCAGGGCCAAGAGACCCAGTACTTC
CDR3aa: CASSPTQGQETQYF

j_gene: TRBJ2-7
d_gene: TRBD1
v_gene: TRBV11-2
abundance: few
CDR3nt: TGTGCCAGCAGCAGACAGGGCAACGAGCAGTACTTC
CDR3aa: CASSRQGNEQYF

j_gene: TRBJ2-5
d_gene: TRBD2
v_gene: TRBV5-6
abundance: few
CDR3nt: TGTGCCAGCAGCTTGTTACTCCGGGGGGGGTTAAAAGAGACCCAGTACTTC
CDR3aa: CASSLLLRGGLKETQYF

j_gene: TRBJ1-2
d_gene: .
v_gene: TRBV6-6
abundance: .
CDR3nt: TGTGCCAGCAGTTACTCGAATGGAGCTGGCTACACCTTC
CDR3aa: CASSYSNGAGYTF

j_gene: TRBJ2-7
d_gene: .
v_gene: TRBV7-9
abundance: few
CDR3nt: TGTGCCAGCAGCTTTACTAGTTCCTCCTACGAGCAGTACTTC
CDR3aa: CASSFTSSSYEQYF

j_gene: TRBJ2-1
d_gene: TRBD2
v_gene: TRBV7-8
abundance: few
CDR3nt: TGTGCCTCCGGCGGGGGGGGGTCCAATGAGCAGTTCTTC
CDR3aa: CASGGGGSNEQFF

j_gene: TRBJ2-7
d_gene: .
v_gene: TRBV6-1
abundance: .
CDR3nt: TGTGCCAGCACGAGAGGCCACTACGAGCAGTACTTC
CDR3aa: CASTRGHYEQYF

j_gene: TRBJ1-2
d_gene: .
v_gene: TRBV20-1
abundance: few
CDR3nt: TGCAGTGCTAGGGGGGCCTATGGCTACACCTTC
CDR3aa: CSARGAYGYTF

j_gene: TRBJ1-1
d_gene: TRBD1
v_gene: TRBV6-6
abundance: .
CDR3nt: TGTGCCAGCAGTTACCCCAGGGCCCAGGGGGACACTGAAGCTTTCTTT
CDR3aa: CASSYPRAQGDTEAFF

j_gene: TRBJ1-6
d_gene: TRBD1
v_gene: TRBV5-1
abundance: .
CDR3nt: TGCGCCAGCAGCTTGGGACAGGGGGCATATTCACCCCTCCACTTT
CDR3aa: CASSLGQGAYSPLHF

j_gene: TRBJ2-4
d_gene: .
v_gene: TRBV7-2
abundance: many
CDR3nt: TGTGCCAGCAGCTCAGAATTAGCCAAAAACATTCAGTACTTC
CDR3aa: CASSSELAKNIQYF

j_gene: TRBJ2-7
d_gene: .
v_gene: TRBV5-1
abundance: .
CDR3nt: TGCGCCAGCAGCTTGGTCCGGGGGTTACACGAGCAGTACTTC
CDR3aa: CASSLVRGLHEQYF

j_gene: TRBJ2-5
d_gene: TRBD1
v_gene: TRBV7-9
abundance: few
CDR3nt: TGTGCCAGCAGCCACCAGGGGGTCCGGGAAATTCAAGAGACCCAGTACTTC
CDR3aa: CASSHQGVREIQETQYF

j_gene: TRBJ1-5
d_gene: .
v_gene: TRBV11-2
abundance: few
CDR3nt: TGTGCCAGCAGCTTAGCACAGCCCAATCAGCCCCAGCATTTT
CDR3aa: CASSLAQPNQPQHF

j_gene: TRBJ2-7
d_gene: .
v_gene: TRBV20-1
abundance: .
CDR3nt: TGCAGTGCTAGAGTTCAGGGCGAGCAGTACTTC
CDR3aa: CSARVQGEQYF

j_gene: TRBJ2-5
d_gene: .
v_gene: TRBV11-1
abundance: few
CDR3nt: TGTGCCAGCAGCTCAGGGTTGGGGACCCAGTACTTC
CDR3aa: CASSSGLGTQYF

j_gene: TRBJ2-7
d_gene: .
v_gene: TRBV11-3
abundance: .
CDR3nt: TGTGCCAGCAGCCCGAGGCAGGGCTACGAGCAGTACTTC
CDR3aa: CASSPRQGYEQYF